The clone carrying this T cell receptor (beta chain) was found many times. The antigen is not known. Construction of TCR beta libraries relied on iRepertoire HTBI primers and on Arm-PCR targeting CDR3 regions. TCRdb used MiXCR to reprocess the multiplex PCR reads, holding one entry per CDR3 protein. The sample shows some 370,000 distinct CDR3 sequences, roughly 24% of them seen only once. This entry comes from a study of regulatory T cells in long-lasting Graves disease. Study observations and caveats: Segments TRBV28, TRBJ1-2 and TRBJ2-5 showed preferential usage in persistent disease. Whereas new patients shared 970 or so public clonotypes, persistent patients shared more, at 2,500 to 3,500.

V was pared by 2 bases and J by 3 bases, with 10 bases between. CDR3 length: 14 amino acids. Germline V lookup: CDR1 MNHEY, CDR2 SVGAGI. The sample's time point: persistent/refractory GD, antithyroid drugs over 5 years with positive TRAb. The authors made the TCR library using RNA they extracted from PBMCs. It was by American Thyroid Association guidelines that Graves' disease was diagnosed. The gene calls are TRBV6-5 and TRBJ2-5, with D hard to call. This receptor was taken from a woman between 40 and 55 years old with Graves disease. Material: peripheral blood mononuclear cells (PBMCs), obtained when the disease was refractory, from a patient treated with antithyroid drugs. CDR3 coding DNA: TGTGCCAGCAGTTACGGGCTGAGTAAAGAGACCCAGTACTTC. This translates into CASSYGLSKETQYF.